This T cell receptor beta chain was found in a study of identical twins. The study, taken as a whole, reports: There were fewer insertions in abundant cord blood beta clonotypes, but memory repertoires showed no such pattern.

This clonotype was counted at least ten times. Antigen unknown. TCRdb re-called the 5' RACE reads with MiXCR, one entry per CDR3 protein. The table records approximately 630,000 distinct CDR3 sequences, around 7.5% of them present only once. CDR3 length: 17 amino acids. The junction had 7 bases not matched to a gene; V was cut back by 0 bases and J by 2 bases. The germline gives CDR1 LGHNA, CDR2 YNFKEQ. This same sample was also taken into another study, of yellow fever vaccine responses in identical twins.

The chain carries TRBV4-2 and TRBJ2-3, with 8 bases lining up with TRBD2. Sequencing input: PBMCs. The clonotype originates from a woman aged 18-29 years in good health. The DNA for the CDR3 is TGTGCCAGCAGCCAAGAAATCGCGGGGGGATTCACAGATACGCAGTATTTT. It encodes CASSQEIAGGFTDTQYF.